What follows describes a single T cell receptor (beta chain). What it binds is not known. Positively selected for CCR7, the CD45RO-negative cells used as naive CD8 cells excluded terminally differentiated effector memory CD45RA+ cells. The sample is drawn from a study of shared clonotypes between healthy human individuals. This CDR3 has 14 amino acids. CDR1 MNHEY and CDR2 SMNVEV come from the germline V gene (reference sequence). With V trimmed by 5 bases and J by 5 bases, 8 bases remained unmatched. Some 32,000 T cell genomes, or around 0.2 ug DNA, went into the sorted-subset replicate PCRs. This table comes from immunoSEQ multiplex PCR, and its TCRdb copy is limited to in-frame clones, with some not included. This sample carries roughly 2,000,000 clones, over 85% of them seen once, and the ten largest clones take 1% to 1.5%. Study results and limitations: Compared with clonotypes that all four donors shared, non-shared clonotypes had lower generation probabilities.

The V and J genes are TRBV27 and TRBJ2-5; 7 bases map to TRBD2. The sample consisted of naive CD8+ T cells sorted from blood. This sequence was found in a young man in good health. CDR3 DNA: TGTGCCAGCAGTAAAGCGGGATCCTATGAGACCCAGTACTTC. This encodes CASSKAGSYETQYF.